The 12 T cell receptor beta chains below come from one sample, sequenced in a study of blood T cell repertoires in COVID-19. Libraries were prepared by immunoSEQ multiplex PCR; TCRdb keeps only in-frame clonotypes and omits some of them. The sample has 110,000 or so clones, roughly 89% seen once. Sequencing used peripheral blood. The source of these receptors is a woman in her 50s with acute or convalescent COVID-19.

CDR3 coding DNA: TGTGCCAGCAGCTTAAAGGGGGCGCCTAGAATTGAAGCTTTCTTT. It yields the protein CASSLKGAPRIEAFF. The chain couples TRBV7-9 to TRBJ1-1, with 7 bases that match TRBD1. The CDR3 totals 15 residues. Trimming at V came to 2 bases and at J to 7 bases, leaving 10 bases not matched to a gene. Germline V gives CDR1 SEHNR, CDR2 FQNEAQ (reference sequence). Combining the CDR3 with reference TRBV7-9 and TRBJ1-1 gives the whole variable domain DTGVSQNPRHKITKRGQNVTFRCDPISEHNRLYWYRQTLGQGPEFLTYFQNEAQLEKSRLLSDRFSAERPKGSFSTLEIQRTEQGDSAMYLCASSLKGAPRIEAFFGQGTRLTVV.

This clone was detected only once. The V and J genes are TRBV9 and TRBJ2-2; D gene uncertain. This CDR3 spans 13 amino acids. V dropped 1 base and J dropped 5 bases, with 6 bases sitting between them. The germline V gene encodes CDR1 SGDLS and CDR2 YYNGEE. DNA for the CDR3: TGTGCCAGCAGCGTATCCCGGACCGGGGAGCTGTTTTTT. This encodes CASSVSRTGELFF.

V gene TRBV7-2 combines with J gene TRBJ2-7; a weak D match, TRBD2 (6 bases). CDR1 and CDR2 from the germline V gene are SGHTA and FQGNSA. This CDR3 has 14 amino acids. V lost 4 bases and J lost 2, with 12 bases in between. The CDR3 nucleotides read TGTGCCAGCAGCTCTCGGGGGATGGCCTACGAGCAGTACTTC. Amino acid sequence: CASSSRGMAYEQYF.

The rearrangement uses TRBV7-9 and TRBJ1-4, with 10 nucleotides matching TRBD1. There are 17 residues in the CDR3. Looked up from germline, CDR1 is SEHNR and CDR2 is FQNEAQ (reference sequence). The junction had 3 bases not matched to a gene; V was cut back by 2 bases and J by 0 bases. The DNA for the CDR3 is TGTGCCAGCAGCTTACGGACAGGGGGAGCAACTAATGAAAAACTGTTTTTT. Translation gives CASSLRTGGATNEKLFF.

The rearrangement links TRBV7-9 to TRBJ1-6, with 7 bases that match TRBD1. Germline trimming cut 5 bases from V and 9 bases from J; bases unmatched to any gene: 7. The germline gives CDR1 SEHNR, CDR2 FQNEAQ (reference sequence). This CDR3 spans 14 amino acids. The CDR3 bases are TGTGCCAGCAGCCTCCAGGGGGAGACTTCACCCCTCCACTTT. As protein: CASSLQGETSPLHF. The full variable domain, completed using reference TRBV7-9 and TRBJ1-6, is DTGVSQNPRHKITKRGQNVTFRCDPISEHNRLYWYRQTLGQGPEFLTYFQNEAQLEKSRLLSDRFSAERPKGSFSTLEIQRTEQGDSAMYLCASSLQGETSPLHFGNGTRLTVT.

V usage is TRBV18 and J usage is TRBJ2-7, with D unclear. The germline CDR1 and CDR2 sequences are KGHSH and LQKENI. The CDR3 is 13 amino acids. Trimming stripped 3 bases from V and 3 bases from J, with 9 bases between. The CDR3 protein is CASSPGSFYEQYF. The CDR3 DNA sequence: TGTGCCAGCTCACCTGGCTCCTTCTACGAGCAGTACTTC.

The CDR3, as DNA: TGTGCCAGCAGCTTAACTATCCCCGGACTAGCGGGAGGTGAGCTGCAGTACTTC. Translating gives CASSLTIPGLAGGELQYF. This chain connects TRBV7-8 to TRBJ2-7; 14 positions match TRBD2. The CDR3 is 18 residues long. The J segment lost 9 bases and the V segment lost 2 bases, leaving 15 bases of the junction unmatched. Per the germline V gene, CDR1 is SGHVS and CDR2 is FQNEAQ.

This clone was observed once. The chain uses TRBV19 and TRBJ2-2; D might be TRBD2 (7 bases). Germline V CDR1 and CDR2: LNHDA, SQIVND (reference sequence). This CDR3 is built from 18 residues. Trimming took off 7 bases at V and 4 bases at J, with 25 bases between the two ends. The CDR3 DNA follows: TGTGCCAGTACCACCACCTTCACAGGGACTAAAGGCACCGGGGAGCTGTTTTTT. Translating it yields CASTTTFTGTKGTGELFF.

CDR3 amino acids: CASSAGPGLAGEETQYF. CDR3 nucleotides: TGTGCCAGCTCAGCGGGGCCGGGACTAGCGGGGGAAGAGACCCAGTACTTC. J is TRBJ2-5 and V is TRBV18; 14 positions match TRBD2. This CDR3 is built from 17 residues. CDR1 is KGHSH and CDR2 is LQKENI in the germline V gene. Losses at the gene ends were 5 bases for V and 3 bases for J; bases not matched to a gene: 8. The full variable domain, its missing parts supplied by reference TRBV18 and TRBJ2-5, is NAGVMQNPRHLVRRRGQEARLRCSPMKGHSHVYWYRQLPEEGLKFMVYLQKENIIDESGMPKERFSAEFPKEGPSILRIQQVVRGDSAAYFCASSAGPGLAGEETQYFGPGTRLLVL.

The V call is TRBV7-9, the J call TRBJ1-3, with 7 bases aligning to TRBD1. V lost 6 bases and J lost 0; bases outside the gene matches: 5. The length of the CDR3 is 15 residues. Germline V gene sequence: CDR1 SEHNR, CDR2 FQNEAQ (reference sequence). The CDR3 region has the DNA TGTGCCAGCAGAGGACAGGCGAGCTCTGGAAACACCATATATTTT. It codes for CASRGQASSGNTIYF. Using reference TRBV7-9 and TRBJ1-3 for the parts outside the CDR3, the full variable domain is DTGVSQNPRHKITKRGQNVTFRCDPISEHNRLYWYRQTLGQGPEFLTYFQNEAQLEKSRLLSDRFSAERPKGSFSTLEIQRTEQGDSAMYLCASRGQASSGNTIYFGEGSWLTVV.

This chain uses TRBV11-2 with TRBJ2-7, with TRBD2 as a possible D gene (6 bases). The V end lost 1 base, the J end lost 2 bases, and 9 bases lay between the germline ends. Per the germline V gene, CDR1 is SGHAT and CDR2 is FQNNGV. This CDR3 spans 14 amino acids. The DNA of the CDR3 is TGTGCCAGCAGCTTAGGGGGACTGCCCTACGAGCAGTACTTC. Translated: CASSLGGLPYEQYF.

The chain couples TRBV20-1 to TRBJ2-1; D might be TRBD1 (6 bases). V lost 3 bases and J 14 bases, leaving 14 bases between the germline ends. The CDR3 spans 11 residues. CDR1 is DFQATT, CDR2 SNEGSKA, per germline (reference sequence). CDR3 nucleotide sequence: TGCAGTGCTAGCCGACAGGCTAGGGAGTTCTTC. Its translation: CSASRQAREFF.